The 10 T cell receptor beta chains in this list originate from one sample, sequenced in a study of CD8+CD57+ T cells in acquired aplastic anemia. For CDR3 and TCR beta VDJ profiling, genomic DNA was the template used. MiXCR, run by TCRdb on the reads, gives a single entry per CDR3 protein. Of 150,000 to 200,000 distinct CDR3 sequences listed, 64% are singletons. What was sequenced was sorted CD4+, CD8+, or CD8+CD57+ T cells (not recorded which) from PBMCs. The receptors were gathered from a human donor with severe aplastic anemia or a healthy control (not recorded which).

In nucleotides, the CDR3 is TGCAGTGCTAGAGAGGACAATGAGCAGTTCTTC. This encodes CSAREDNEQFF. This sequence joins TRBV20-1 and TRBJ2-1; D not resolved. The CDR3 contains 11 residues. Trimming removed 0 bases at V and 5 bases at J, with 2 bases between. Germline V gene sequence: CDR1 DFQATT, CDR2 SNEGSKA (reference sequence).

The J gene is TRBJ1-6, the V gene TRBV7-2; D is possibly TRBD1 (5 bases). Between the trimmed V and J ends, which lost 5 bases and 10 bases, there was a span of 9 bases. CDR3 length: 12 residues. Per germline, CDR1 SGHTA and CDR2 FQGNSA. The CDR3 nucleotides read TGTGCCAGCAGCCAAGGGGCGTCACCCCTCCACTTT. Its protein product is CASSQGASPLHF.

The chain combines TRBV5-1 with TRBJ2-7; weak D call: TRBD1 (6 bases). The CDR3 sequence is 14 residues long. Germline lookup yields CDR1 SGHRS and CDR2 YFSETQ. The V and J ends lost 4 bases and 2 bases respectively, with 13 bases between them. The CDR3 loop reads CASSPTGTAYEQYF. The CDR3, as DNA: TGCGCCAGCAGCCCCACAGGGACGGCCTACGAGCAGTACTTC.

V usage is TRBV24-1 and J usage is TRBJ2-3; 7 positions agree with TRBD2. Germline values: CDR1 KGHDR, CDR2 SFDVKD. The CDR3 is 15 amino acids. V lost 12 bases, J lost 0 bases, and 11 bases stayed unmatched. This chain's CDR3 is CASRGTTLSTDTQYF. CDR3 DNA: TGTGCCTCCCGTGGGACTACCCTCAGCACAGATACGCAGTATTTT.

The chain couples TRBV7-2 to TRBJ1-2; D remains ambiguous. V was shortened by 1 base and J by 2 bases, with 8 bases between the two germline ends. There are 14 residues in the CDR3. The germline V gene has CDR1 SGHTA and CDR2 FQGNSA. For the CDR3, the DNA is TGTGCCAGCAGCTTAGACGGCACCAACTATGGCTACACCTTC. As protein: CASSLDGTNYGYTF.

There are many counts of this clonotype. The chain has TRBV6-1 and TRBJ2-3; 9 bases line up with TRBD1. J gave up 4 bases and V 1 base, and 0 bases lay outside the gene matches. The CDR3 contains 14 residues. Per germline, CDR1 MNHNS and CDR2 SASEGT. CDR3 in amino acids: CASSEGQGADTQYF. As DNA, the CDR3 is TGTGCCAGCAGTGAAGGACAGGGGGCAGATACGCAGTATTTT.

This clonotype was seen only once. The J gene is TRBJ1-5, the V gene TRBV29-1; no clear D gene. Germline CDR1 is SQVTM and CDR2 is ANQGSEA. Trimming took 4 bases from V and 0 from J, leaving 10 bases between them. CDR3 length: 14 residues. In DNA, the CDR3 is TGCAGCGTTGCTGGGATCGGTAGCAATCAGCCCCAGCATTTT. Translation gives CSVAGIGSNQPQHF. The whole variable domain, filled in from reference TRBV29-1 and TRBJ1-5, reads SAVISQKPSRDICQRGTSLTIQCQVDSQVTMMFWYRQQPGQSLTLIATANQGSEATYESGFVIDKFPISRPNLTFSTLTVSNMSPEDSSIYLCSVAGIGSNQPQHFGDGTRLSIL.

This clonotype was seen a few times. The chain combines TRBV19 with TRBJ1-2; 7 nucleotides line up with TRBD1. Germline trimming cut 5 bases from V and 4 bases from J; bases unmatched to any gene: 7. CDR1 LNHDA and CDR2 SQIVND come from the germline V gene (reference sequence). The CDR3 loop spans 14 amino acids. The CDR3 spells CASSHPTGFYGYTF. In nucleotides, the CDR3 is TGTGCCAGTAGTCACCCGACAGGGTTCTATGGCTACACCTTC.

The table lists this clonotype with many counts. The chain uses TRBV4-3 and TRBJ1-1, with 7 bases identical to TRBD1. J was trimmed by 1 base and V by 0 bases; bases with no gene match: 2. Germline values: CDR1 LGHNA, CDR2 YSLEER. The CDR3 runs 15 residues. The CDR3 bases are TGCGCCAGCAGCCAAGATAGACAGGGGAACACTGAAGCTTTCTTT. The encoded protein is CASSQDRQGNTEAFF.

The rearrangement links TRBV4-1 to TRBJ2-7; D not resolved. Germline V gene data show CDR1 as MGHRA and CDR2 as YSYEKL. The CDR3 runs to 16 residues. The V and J ends lost 0 bases and 0 bases respectively, with 12 bases between them. The CDR3 DNA is TGCGCCAGCAGCCAAGATCGCTTCTCCGACTCCTACGAGCAGTACTTC. Translation: CASSQDRFSDSYEQYF.